Below are 3 T cell receptor beta chains sequenced from a single sample in a study of tumor and adjacent non-tumor tissue in lung cancer. Three rounds of nested PCR, following a modified ARM-PCR protocol, produced the TCRbeta library. TCRdb recomputed calls from the multiplex PCR reads with MiXCR, one row per CDR3 protein. This table holds 68,000 or so distinct CDR3 sequences, approximately 63% found once. This sample's RNA came from whole unsorted tissue. Sequencing was done on a sample of lung tumor tissue. All receptors derive from a man over 45 with non-small cell lung cancer.

This clonotype has a handful of counts. It may be a read error: a sequence one base away is much more abundant. The chain joins TRBV29-1 to TRBJ2-7; D is uncertain. The germline gives CDR1 SQVTM, CDR2 ANQGSEA. The CDR3 is made up of 12 amino acids. CDR3 in DNA: TGCAGCGTAAAGAGGCGGCAGGACGAGCAGCACTTC. It specifies CSVKRRQDEQHF.

The gene calls are TRBV19 and TRBJ1-3; weak D call: TRBD1 (5 bases). V was trimmed by 6 bases and J by 0 bases, leaving 15 bases between them. From germline, CDR1 is LNHDA and CDR2 SQIVND (reference sequence). CDR3 length: 16 amino acids. This CDR3 is CASRTSQGTSGNTIYF. The CDR3 nucleotides read TGTGCCAGTAGAACCAGCCAAGGGACCTCTGGAAACACCATATATTTT.

Regarding this clonotype: No conserved phenylalanine or tryptophan ends this CDR3, so it is likely a read error. The V and J genes are TRBV10-3 and TRBJ2-1; TRBD2 agrees at 7 bases. This CDR3 is 16 amino acids long. Germline V gene lookup returns CDR1 ENHRY and CDR2 SYGVKD. CDR3 residues: CDISESMAGAYNEQFL. CDR3 sequence (DNA): TGTGACATCAGTGAGTCGATGGCGGGAGCCTACAATGAGCAGTTCCTC.